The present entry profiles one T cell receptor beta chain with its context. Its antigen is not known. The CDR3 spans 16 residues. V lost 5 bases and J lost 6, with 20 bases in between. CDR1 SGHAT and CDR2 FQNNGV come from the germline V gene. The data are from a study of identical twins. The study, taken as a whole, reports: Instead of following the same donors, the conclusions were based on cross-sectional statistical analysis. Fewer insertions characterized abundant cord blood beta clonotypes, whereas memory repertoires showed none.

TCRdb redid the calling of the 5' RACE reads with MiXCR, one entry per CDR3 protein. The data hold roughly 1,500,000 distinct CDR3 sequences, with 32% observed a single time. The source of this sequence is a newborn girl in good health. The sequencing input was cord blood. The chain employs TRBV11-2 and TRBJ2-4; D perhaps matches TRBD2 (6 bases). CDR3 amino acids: CASSVWERAVGNIQYF. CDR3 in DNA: TGTGCCAGCAGCGTTTGGGAGCGGGCAGTAGGAAACATTCAGTACTTC.